The T cell receptor beta chain under discussion was sequenced for a study of cytomegalovirus exposure and HLA in healthy donors. Study overall: Ancestry clustering placed 70% to 90% of about 400 genotyped donors in the Caucasian-associated cluster.

A multiplex PCR was run with 60 Vbeta primers and 13 Jbeta primers. TCRdb's copy holds only in-frame clones and misses some; the assay was immunoSEQ multiplex PCR. The data hold fewer than 200,000 clones, with roughly 84% observed a single time. Germline CDR1 reads MDHEN; CDR2 reads SYDVKM. V lost 5 bases and J 4 bases, leaving 8 bases between the germline ends. CDR3 length equals 12 residues. This clone has just a few counts. Its antigen is not identified. General observations from the study: The CMV antigen specificity of three CMV-associated chains was confirmed through in vitro analysis. It was about 180 TCR beta chains that were listed as cytomegalovirus-associated. A later analysis linked about 17,000 TCR beta sequences to HLA alleles at 0.05 false discovery rate.

The source of this sequence is a girl aged 2 to 9 in good health and CMV-seropositive. The source material was PBMCs. The chain has TRBV28 and TRBJ1-1; D remains unclear. The CDR3 bases are TGTGCCAGCAGTCTAGGATTCACTGAAGCTTTCTTT. It is translated as CASSLGFTEAFF. The full variable domain, in which reference TRBV28 and TRBJ1-1 provide the parts outside the CDR3, is DVKVTQSSRYLVKRTGEKVFLECVQDMDHENMFWYRQDPGLGLRLIYFSYDVKMKEKGDIPEGYSVSREKKERFSLILESASTNQTSMYLCASSLGFTEAFFGQGTRLTVV.